The next 31 T cell receptor beta chains were all read from a single sample in a study of blood T cells in healthy people across ages. Sample-barcoded 5' priming and a J-beta primer mix drove a second PCR of 7 to 11 cycles. TCRdb re-analysed the 5' RACE reads in MiXCR, keeping a single row per CDR3 protein. The repertoire holds approximately 1.5 million distinct CDR3 sequences, with about 31% as singletons. The sequencing sample was made of blood. The receptors stem from a woman aged 25 to 39 in good health.

Concerning this clonotype itself: The junction does not match germline at one end; this may be a read error. The V and J genes are TRBV7-2 and TRBJ1-1; a weak D match, TRBD1 (5 bases). Germline loops: CDR1 SGHTA, CDR2 FQGNSA. This CDR3 contains 16 residues. The CDR3 region is CGSSLVGGRGNTEAFF. CDR3 in DNA: TGTGGCAGCAGCTTAGTGGGCGGGAGGGGGAACACTGAAGCTTTCTTT. Complete variable domain (other parts from reference TRBV7-2 and TRBJ1-1): GAGVSQSPSNKVTEKGKDVELRCDPISGHTALYWYRQSLGQGLEFLIYFQGNSAPDKSGLPSDRFSAERTGGSVSTLTIQRTQQEDSAVYLCGSSLVGGRGNTEAFFGQGTRLTVV.

The rearrangement uses TRBV6-2 or TRBV6-3 and TRBJ2-3; TRBD2 matches 7 bases. CDR1 and CDR2 from the germline V gene are MNHEY and SVGEGT. Germline trimming cut 8 bases from V and 3 bases from J; bases unmatched to any gene: 11. This CDR3 has 15 amino acids. DNA of the CDR3: TGTGCCAGCGGCCTGTTCGGGAGGAGGACAGATACGCAGTATTTT. Residues: CASGLFGRRTDTQYF.

CDR3 region: CAWSEGTGSTGELFF. CDR3 bases: TGTGCCTGGAGCGAAGGGACAGGTTCCACCGGGGAGCTGTTTTTT. The chain has TRBV30 and TRBJ2-2; 8 positions match TRBD1. Unmatched junction bases numbered 7, after V lost 3 bases and J lost 4 bases. The germline V gene has CDR1 GTSNPN and CDR2 SVGIG (reference sequence). The CDR3 totals 15 residues.

The chain employs TRBV12-3 or TRBV12-4 and TRBJ2-5; 7 bases fit TRBD1. TRBJ2-7 explains the end of the DNA better; the J call may be wrong. The CDR3 totals 15 residues. The DNA of the CDR3 is TGTGCCAGCAGTTCTGGGACAGCACCCTCCTACGAGCAGTACTTC. Its protein product is CASSSGTAPSYEQYF.

CDR3 in DNA: TGTGCCAGCAGCCGCCGGGAGGGGGGCAATGAGCAGTTCTTC. Protein sequence: CASSRREGGNEQFF. This chain uses TRBV4-2 with TRBJ2-1; TRBD2 aligns across 8 bases. V gave up 4 bases and J gave up 6 bases; unmatched junction bases: 5. CDR3 size: 14 residues. Germline loops: CDR1 LGHNA, CDR2 YNFKEQ.

J is TRBJ2-7 and V is TRBV7-9, with no clear D. The length of the CDR3 is 13 residues. V lost 5 bases to trimming and J lost 5 bases, with 13 bases between them. Germline loops: CDR1 SEHNR, CDR2 FQNEAQ (reference sequence). The CDR3 region is CASSPIGADEQYF. CDR3 in DNA: TGTGCCAGCAGCCCTATCGGAGCAGACGAGCAGTACTTC.

The gene calls are TRBV20-1 and TRBJ2-1; 12 bases align to TRBD2. The CDR3 spans 16 residues. In germline, CDR1 is DFQATT, CDR2 SNEGSKA (reference sequence). V lost 5 bases to trimming and J lost 6 bases; unmatched junction nucleotides: 11. In DNA, the CDR3 is TGCAGTGCTGGAGGGACTAGCGGGTCTCGGGGCAATGAGCAGTTCTTC. Translation: CSAGGTSGSRGNEQFF.

The chain recombines TRBV28 with TRBJ2-7; 7 nucleotides line up with TRBD2. The ends lost 7 bases at V and 0 bases at J; junction bases unmatched: 12. The CDR3 is 16 amino acids. Germline V CDR1 and CDR2: MDHEN, SYDVKM. CDR3: CASTPGRGHSSYEQYF. The CDR3 DNA follows: TGTGCCAGCACCCCGGGGAGGGGCCATAGCTCCTACGAGCAGTACTTC. Drawing the rest from reference TRBV28 and TRBJ2-7, the complete variable domain is DVKVTQSSRYLVKRTGEKVFLECVQDMDHENMFWYRQDPGLGLRLIYFSYDVKMKEKGDIPEGYSVSREKKERFSLILESASTNQTSMYLCASTPGRGHSSYEQYFGPGTRLTVT.

As for this clonotype: Sequence at one end of the junction differs from germline and may be a read error. This chain connects TRBV20-1 to TRBJ1-5; the D gene is possibly TRBD1 (6 bases). The CDR3 has 15 residues. Germline V gene lookup returns CDR1 DFQATT and CDR2 SNEGSKA (reference sequence). The CDR3 protein is CSARVAGDVREPPHF. The CDR3 DNA reads TGCAGTGCTAGAGTTGCAGGGGATGTCCGTGAGCCCCCGCATTTT.

This clonotype has more than one count but fewer than ten. The gene calls are TRBV6-5 and TRBJ2-5; 9 bases line up with TRBD1. The CDR3 runs 15 residues. Germline CDR1 and CDR2: MNHEY and SVGAGI. After removal of 2 bases from V and 2 bases from J, the junction contained 3 bases not matched to a gene. CDR3 sequence: CASSYDRGYQETQYF. CDR3 in DNA: TGTGCCAGCAGTTACGACAGGGGGTATCAAGAGACCCAGTACTTC.

The chain couples TRBV4-1 to TRBJ1-6; D is unclear. CDR3 length equals 13 residues. Germline assignment: CDR1 MGHRA and CDR2 YSYEKL. V lost 0 bases and J lost 9, with 6 bases in between. The CDR3 here is CASSQDRVSPLHF. The CDR3 DNA reads TGCGCCAGCAGCCAAGATAGGGTTTCACCCCTCCACTTT.

The V and J genes are TRBV5-1 and TRBJ2-7; 10 nucleotides match TRBD2. V lost 2 bases to trimming and J lost 1 base; unmatched junction nucleotides: 12. The CDR3 extends over 18 amino acids. CDR1 is SGHRS, CDR2 YFSETQ, per germline. CDR3 sequence reads: CASSFTWTSGRLSYEQYF. In nucleotides, the CDR3 is TGCGCCAGCAGCTTTACCTGGACTAGCGGCCGTTTGTCCTACGAGCAGTACTTC. The full variable domain, rest sourced from reference TRBV5-1 and TRBJ2-7, is KAGVTQTPRYLIKTRGQQVTLSCSPISGHRSVSWYQQTPGQGLQFLFEYFSETQRNKGNFPGRFSGRQFSNSRSEMNVSTLELGDSALYLCASSFTWTSGRLSYEQYFGPGTRLTVT.

The gene calls are TRBV28 and TRBJ2-7; D is tentatively TRBD1 or TRBD2 (5 bases each). CDR1 and CDR2 (germline): MDHEN, SYDVKM. The CDR3 covers 13 residues. With 10 bases removed from V and 4 bases from J, the gap between germline ends came to 17 bases. CDR3 loop: CAKEGPQPYEQYF. The CDR3 DNA is TGTGCCAAAGAGGGGCCCCAGCCTTACGAGCAGTACTTC.

This clonotype was observed a handful of times. V is TRBV3-1 and J is TRBJ2-7, with D uncertain. Trimming removed 0 bases from V and 0 bases from J, with 9 bases in between. The CDR3 loop spans 15 amino acids. Germline assignment: CDR1 LGHDT and CDR2 YNNKEL (reference sequence). CDR3 DNA: TGTGCCAGCAGCCAAGAATTTTCGGACTCCTACGAGCAGTACTTC. It translates to CASSQEFSDSYEQYF.

The chain couples TRBV10-3 to TRBJ1-2; perhaps TRBD1 as D (6 bases). The germline V gene has CDR1 ENHRY and CDR2 SYGVKD. V was shortened by 5 bases and J by 3 bases, with 16 bases between the two germline ends. The CDR3 runs to 15 residues. The CDR3 nucleotides read TGTGCCATCAGTACAGGGCTTACCACTGACTATGGCTACACCTTC. This codes for CAISTGLTTDYGYTF.

CDR3 coding DNA: TGTGCCAGTAGCCGCGGGCCGACGGCTAGTGAGCAGTTCTTC. Protein sequence: CASSRGPTASEQFF. The genes are TRBV6-5 and TRBJ2-1, with D maybe TRBD2 (5 bases). This CDR3 region has 14 residues. Trimming took off 9 bases at V and 9 bases at J, with 21 bases between the two ends. The germline gives CDR1 MNHEY, CDR2 SVGAGI.

This clonotype has just a few counts. The chain combines TRBV25-1 with TRBJ1-5, with D perhaps TRBD1 (6 bases). V lost 2 bases, J lost 7 bases, and 15 bases lay in between. This CDR3 comprises 15 residues. CDR1 is MGHDK and CDR2 is SYGVNS in the germline V gene. In DNA form, the CDR3 reads TGTGCCAGCAGTGAAGATTTCAGGGGAGCCCAGCCCCAGCATTTT. This codes for CASSEDFRGAQPQHF.

This clonotype was counted a few times. This sequence joins TRBV15 and TRBJ2-7; 8 bases map to TRBD1. CDR3 length: 14 amino acids. CDR1 is LNHNV, CDR2 YYDKDF, per germline (reference sequence). V trimming: 2 bases; J trimming: 7 bases; junction bases outside the gene matches: 7. CDR3 amino acids: CATSRSQGANEQYF. DNA of the CDR3: TGTGCCACCAGCAGATCGCAGGGGGCGAATGAGCAGTACTTC.

This clonotype was counted only a few times. This chain's CDR3 is CASSTWDRVNGYTF. The CDR3 DNA reads TGTGCCAGCAGCACTTGGGACAGGGTAAATGGCTACACCTTC. This sequence joins TRBV3-1 and TRBJ1-2, with 9 positions matching TRBD1. There are 14 residues in the CDR3. Germline CDR1 LGHDT, CDR2 YNNKEL (reference sequence). Trimming removed 5 bases from V and 6 bases from J; junction bases left unmatched: 7.

V gene TRBV4-2 combines with J gene TRBJ2-1; a weak D match, TRBD2 (7 bases). The V end lost 0 bases, the J end lost 9 bases, and 27 bases lay between the germline ends. This CDR3 region has 19 residues. Per the germline V gene, CDR1 is LGHNA and CDR2 is YNFKEQ. CDR3 in amino acids: CASSQDLRGGDSSAGEQFF. The CDR3 DNA follows: TGTGCCAGCAGCCAAGATTTGAGGGGGGGGGACTCCTCAGCGGGTGAGCAGTTCTTC.

This clonotype has a count of ten or more. V usage is TRBV7-2 and J usage is TRBJ2-3, with a weak D call TRBD2 (5 bases). Trimming left V 5 bases short and J 2 bases short, with 11 bases between. The CDR3 consists of 14 residues. Germline V gene sequence: CDR1 SGHTA, CDR2 FQGNSA. In DNA form, the CDR3 reads TGTGCCAGCAGCAAGGCCGGGGTCACAGATACGCAGTATTTT. Amino acids: CASSKAGVTDTQYF.

The table lists this clonotype with a few counts. This sequence joins TRBV27 and TRBJ2-7, with 7 positions matching TRBD1. This CDR3 contains 14 residues. Trimming at V came to 7 bases and at J to 0 bases, leaving 6 bases not matched to a gene. CDR1 and CDR2 from the germline V gene are MNHEY and SMNVEV (reference sequence). CDR3 loop: CASTLTGTSYEQYF. For the CDR3, the DNA is TGTGCCAGCACCCTGACAGGGACCTCCTACGAGCAGTACTTC.

This rearrangement joins TRBV12-3 or TRBV12-4 to TRBJ1-2; D is ambiguous. Trimming stripped 0 bases from V and 4 bases from J, with 6 bases between. The CDR3 contains 13 residues. The CDR3 DNA reads as TGTGCCAGCAGTTTAGCGACCTCCTATGGCTACACCTTC. It translates to CASSLATSYGYTF.

This clonotype came up a few times. The J gene is TRBJ1-2, the V gene TRBV27; a weak D match, TRBD1 (5 bases). This CDR3 has 14 amino acids. Germline V gives CDR1 MNHEY, CDR2 SMNVEV (reference sequence). Trimming pared 5 bases from V and 8 bases from J, leaving 18 bases between. The CDR3 loop is CASSPEGLRGGYTF. CDR3 bases: TGTGCCAGCAGTCCAGAGGGACTCCGAGGGGGCTACACCTTC.

The J gene is TRBJ2-7, the V gene TRBV27, with D perhaps matching TRBD1 (6 bases). The CDR3 extends over 15 amino acids. Germline V gene sequence: CDR1 MNHEY, CDR2 SMNVEV (reference sequence). The V end lost 0 bases, the J end lost 2 bases, and 11 bases lay between the germline ends. The CDR3 coding sequence is TGTGCCAGCAGTTTATCACAGGGAGCCCCCTACGAGCAGTACTTC. Its protein is CASSLSQGAPYEQYF.

This clonotype was counted a few times. The chain employs TRBV11-2 and TRBJ2-7, with D unresolved. This CDR3 has 14 residues. The V gene lost 1 base and the J gene lost 1 base, with 8 bases spanning the gap. Germline CDR1 and CDR2: SGHAT and FQNNGV. The CDR3 DNA reads TGTGCCAGCAGCTTAGTAGGGAAATCCTACGAGCAGTACTTC. This codes for CASSLVGKSYEQYF.

The chain joins TRBV30 to TRBJ1-2, with 9 bases lining up with TRBD1. Losses at the gene ends were 2 bases for V and 2 bases for J; bases not matched to a gene: 6. CDR1 and CDR2 (germline): GTSNPN, SVGIG (reference sequence). The CDR3 is 15 amino acids. The CDR3 coding sequence is TGTGCCTGGAGTCCCACAGGGGGCCCAAACTATGGCTACACCTTC. Its protein is CAWSPTGGPNYGYTF.

This clonotype was picked up many times. The DNA of the CDR3 is TGTGCCAGCAGTCCCCCCGCCTACGAGCAGTACTTC. Translating it yields CASSPPAYEQYF. The chain uses TRBV6-1 and TRBJ2-7, with D unclear. V was pared by 5 bases and J by 2 bases, with 7 bases between. Germline assignment: CDR1 MNHNS and CDR2 SASEGT. The CDR3 totals 12 residues.

This clonotype came up a few times. The chain recombines TRBV7-8 with TRBJ2-5, with TRBD1 matching 8 bases. The germline V gene has CDR1 SGHVS and CDR2 FQNEAQ. The CDR3 sequence is 16 residues long. The V segment lost 0 bases and the J segment 2 bases; nucleotides outside the gene matches: 5. CDR3 sequence reads: CASSLALGQGQETQYF. In nucleotides, the CDR3 is TGTGCCAGCAGCTTAGCCCTTGGACAGGGACAAGAGACCCAGTACTTC.

Regarding this clonotype: A much larger clone lies one base from this, so it may be a read error. The V gene is TRBV25-1, the J gene TRBJ2-1; tentative D call: TRBD1 (5 bases). The germline V gene has CDR1 MGHDK and CDR2 SYGVNS. The CDR3 loop spans 13 amino acids. Trimming left V 3 bases short and J 5 bases short, with 8 bases between. The CDR3 coding sequence is TGTGCCAGCAGTGAGGCAGGGCACAATGAGCAGTTCTTC. Amino acids: CASSEAGHNEQFF.

The sample holds a few counts of this clonotype. The chain couples TRBV27 to TRBJ1-4, with D perhaps matching TRBD1 (6 bases). Trimming cost V 2 bases and J 7 bases, with 11 bases left between them. Germline assignment: CDR1 MNHEY and CDR2 SMNVEV (reference sequence). CDR3 size: 14 residues. The CDR3 nucleotides are TGTGCCAGCAGTTTACGGGGGGCGAGTGAAAAACTGTTTTTT. Translated, it gives CASSLRGASEKLFF.